A selection of T cell receptor beta chains follows, all from one sample in a study of T cell repertoires in cytomegalovirus infection. From the reads, TCRdb called clonotypes with MiXCR, one entry per CDR3 protein. The data contain some 940,000 distinct CDR3 sequences, around a third of them singletons. No cognate antigen is known for these TCRs. The sample consisted of cultured CD8+ T cells from PBMCs, taken from culture after CMV antigen stimulation. These receptors were taken from a human donor in good health (CMV status not recorded). Some clones in this sample may be carry-over from other donors' samples. CDR3s include the opening cysteine and the closing phenylalanine or tryptophan. The order of the fields is V gene, clone size, D gene, J gene, CDR3 protein, CDR3 DNA. The D gene is left open where the match is weak. Where a row states a size, it is once, few, many or the class of an expanded clone; other rows omit it.

V: TRBV27
size: .
D: .
J: TRBJ2-1
CDR3: CASSLAGIRGVAYNEQFF
DNA: TGTGCCAGCAGTTTAGCCGGTATCCGAGGGGTAGCCTACAATGAGCAGTTCTTC

V: TRBV28
size: few
D: TRBD1
J: TRBJ2-5
CDR3: CASRRRTGQETQYF
DNA: TGTGCCAGCAGACGTCGGACAGGGCAAGAGACCCAGTACTTC

V: TRBV19
size: .
D: .
J: TRBJ1-1
CDR3: CASSISTGTEAFF
DNA: TGTGCCAGTAGTATATCCACAGGCACTGAAGCTTTCTTT

V: TRBV27
size: .
D: .
J: TRBJ2-3
CDR3: CASSLTGWGGTDTQYF
DNA: TGTGCCAGCAGTCTGACAGGGTGGGGAGGTACAGATACGCAGTATTTT

V: TRBV11-3
size: .
D: .
J: TRBJ2-3
CDR3: CASSRRVAGGLDTQYF
DNA: TGTGCCAGCAGCCGACGGGTGGCCGGGGGGCTAGATACGCAGTATTTT

V: TRBV6-6
size: few
D: .
J: TRBJ2-6
CDR3: CASSYQSGSGANVLTF
DNA: TGTGCCAGCAGTTACCAGTCAGGTTCTGGGGCCAACGTCCTGACTTTC

V: TRBV4-3
size: few
D: .
J: TRBJ2-1
CDR3: CASSQYGYSPYNEQFF
DNA: TGCGCCAGCAGCCAATACGGATACTCTCCCTACAATGAGCAGTTCTTC

V: TRBV15
size: .
D: .
J: TRBJ2-2
CDR3: CATNGKNTGELFF
DNA: TGTGCCACGAACGGGAAGAACACCGGGGAGCTGTTTTTT

V: TRBV7-6
size: many
D: .
J: TRBJ1-2
CDR3: CASSLEGYGYTF
DNA: TGTGCCAGCAGCTTAGAGGGGTATGGCTACACCTTC

V: TRBV15
size: .
D: .
J: TRBJ1-2
CDR3: CATSRDRGGLRGYTF
DNA: TGTGCCACCAGCAGAGATCGAGGAGGTCTTCGGGGCTACACCTTC

V: TRBV5-6
size: .
D: .
J: TRBJ1-1
CDR3: CASSGPLEGSDTEAFF
DNA: TGTGCCAGCAGCGGACCGCTCGAAGGGTCGGACACTGAAGCTTTCTTT

V: TRBV6-5
size: few
D: .
J: TRBJ2-1
CDR3: CASSYSNSDNEQFF
DNA: TGTGCCAGCAGTTACTCGAATAGCGACAATGAGCAGTTCTTC

V: TRBV24-1
size: .
D: TRBD2
J: TRBJ2-1
CDR3: CATSASGGFYNEQFF
DNA: TGTGCCACCAGTGCCAGCGGGGGGTTTTACAATGAGCAGTTCTTC

V: TRBV7-2
size: many
D: .
J: TRBJ2-7
CDR3: CASSRDRDRNSYEQYF
DNA: TGTGCCAGCAGCCGAGACCGGGACCGAAACTCCTACGAGCAGTACTTC

V: TRBV12-3/TRBV12-4
size: few
D: .
J: TRBJ2-7
CDR3: CASSPPEALYEQYF
DNA: TGTGCCAGCAGTCCCCCGGAGGCGCTATACGAGCAGTACTTC

V: TRBV28
size: .
D: .
J: TRBJ2-5
CDR3: CASSLSGERAQYF
DNA: TGTGCCAGCAGTTTGTCAGGGGAAAGGGCCCAGTACTTC

V: TRBV28
size: .
D: .
J: TRBJ1-1
CDR3: CASSSVGDTEAFF
DNA: TGTGCCAGCAGCTCTGTAGGGGACACTGAAGCTTTCTTT

V: TRBV20-1
size: .
D: .
J: TRBJ2-7
CDR3: CSARVGQDYEQYF
DNA: TGCAGTGCTAGAGTGGGACAAGATTACGAGCAGTACTTC

V: TRBV6-1
size: .
D: TRBD1
J: TRBJ2-5
CDR3: CASSELGQGGEETQYF
DNA: TGTGCCAGCAGTGAACTCGGACAGGGAGGAGAGGAGACCCAGTACTTC

V: TRBV7-9
size: many
D: .
J: TRBJ1-1
CDR3: CASSLGGKGTEAFF
DNA: TGTGCCAGCAGCTTAGGGGGGAAGGGGACTGAAGCTTTCTTT

V: TRBV4-1
size: few
D: TRBD2
J: TRBJ2-2
CDR3: CASSPHPGLGSGELFF
DNA: TGCGCCAGCAGCCCGCACCCGGGACTAGGAAGCGGGGAGCTGTTTTTT

V: TRBV6-5
size: few
D: .
J: TRBJ1-2
CDR3: CASSYFGGQGYTF
DNA: TGTGCCAGCAGTTACTTCGGGGGGCAGGGCTACACCTTC

V: TRBV28
size: few
D: TRBD1
J: TRBJ1-5
CDR3: CASSLPGGFSNQPQHF
DNA: TGTGCCAGCAGTTTACCAGGGGGCTTTAGCAATCAGCCCCAGCATTTT

V: TRBV7-8
size: .
D: .
J: TRBJ1-1
CDR3: CASSPASGTINTEAFF
DNA: TGTGCCAGCAGCCCAGCCTCCGGGACAATCAACACTGAAGCTTTCTTT

V: TRBV15
size: .
D: TRBD1
J: TRBJ1-1
CDR3: CATSRGRTGDGTRPEAFF
DNA: TGTGCCACCAGCAGGGGAAGGACAGGGGATGGAACACGGCCTGAAGCTTTCTTT

V: TRBV6-1
size: .
D: .
J: TRBJ2-1
CDR3: CASTSQVYNEQFF
DNA: TGTGCCAGCACATCGCAGGTCTACAATGAGCAGTTCTTC

V: TRBV7-6
size: few
D: .
J: TRBJ1-4
CDR3: CASTPRPPEKLFF
DNA: TGTGCCAGCACTCCCCGGCCCCCTGAAAAACTGTTTTTT

V: TRBV27
size: few
D: .
J: TRBJ1-2
CDR3: CASGPPFGGRYGYTF
DNA: TGTGCCAGCGGACCCCCTTTCGGCGGACGATATGGCTACACCTTC

V: TRBV29-1
size: few
D: .
J: TRBJ1-2
CDR3: CSVEGGTNYGYTF
DNA: TGCAGCGTTGAGGGGGGGACTAACTATGGCTACACCTTC

V: TRBV12-3/TRBV12-4
size: .
D: .
J: TRBJ1-6
CDR3: CANSVRVGSPLHF
DNA: TGTGCCAACAGTGTCCGGGTAGGTTCACCCCTCCACTTT

V: TRBV4-2
size: .
D: TRBD2
J: TRBJ2-1
CDR3: CASSQDGLAGGRDNEQFF
DNA: TGTGCCAGCAGCCAAGACGGACTAGCGGGGGGGCGAGACAATGAGCAGTTCTTC

V: TRBV7-2
size: many
D: .
J: TRBJ2-5
CDR3: CASSLGLGVQGLQETQYF
DNA: TGTGCCAGCAGCTTAGGGCTAGGAGTACAGGGCCTCCAAGAGACCCAGTACTTC

V: TRBV9
size: few
D: .
J: TRBJ1-2
CDR3: CASSPAGYGYTF
DNA: TGTGCCAGCAGCCCCGCCGGTTATGGCTACACCTTC

V: TRBV12-3/TRBV12-4
size: few
D: TRBD1
J: TRBJ1-5
CDR3: CASSPPGYRDSQPRHF
DNA: TGTGCCAGCAGTCCCCCCGGGTACAGGGACAGTCAGCCCCGGCATTTT

V: TRBV12-5
size: few
D: TRBD1
J: TRBJ1-2
CDR3: CASGSYPRDRVEYGYTF
DNA: TGTGCTAGTGGTTCCTACCCTAGGGACAGGGTGGAGTATGGCTACACCTTC

V: TRBV6-1
size: few
D: .
J: TRBJ1-5
CDR3: CASSGDGNSNQPQHF
DNA: TGTGCCAGCAGCGGGGACGGAAATAGCAATCAGCCCCAGCATTTT